Sequencing of this TCR beta chain was carried out in a study of blood T cell repertoires in COVID-19. Study-level background: The United States, Italy and Spain provided the acute and convalescent COVID-19 samples. T cells, B-cell-depleted T cells, or PBMCs provided the cDNA or gDNA that served as material.

Under the authors' procedure: Estimated nucleated cell counts came from reference gene primer amplification. Clones were sequenced by immunoSEQ multiplex PCR, and TCRdb holds only the in-frame ones, with some missing. V, J and clone size were drawn from that table, and D and trimming were deduced from the DNA. The table has about 52,000 clones, around 81% seen once. The germline gives CDR1 KGHSH, CDR2 LQKENI. The CDR3 sequence is 15 residues long. The V end lost 3 bases, the J end lost 3 bases, and 11 bases lay between the germline ends. The sequence was collected from a man in his sixties or seventies with active COVID-19. Input material: peripheral blood. The chain carries TRBV18 and TRBJ2-2; TRBD2 is a possible D gene (6 bases). The CDR3 is CASSPWRDYTGELFF. In DNA, the CDR3 is TGTGCCAGCTCACCCTGGAGGGATTACACCGGGGAGCTGTTTTTT.